The T cell receptor (beta chain) described here comes from a study of cytomegalovirus exposure and HLA in healthy donors. Germline V gives CDR1 MGHDK, CDR2 SYGVNS. V was trimmed by 5 bases and J by 1 base, leaving 5 bases between them. This CDR3 is 12 amino acids long. The donors were part of the validation cohort of roughly 110 subjects. That cohort was separate from the first cohort, which comprised fewer than 800 subjects. Repertoires were generated with immunoSEQ multiplex PCR, while TCRdb's copy carries only in-frame clones and drops some. Of around 220,000 clones listed, approximately 80% are singletons.

This sequence joins TRBV25-1 and TRBJ1-2; D is undetermined. The TCR sequence derives from a young woman in good health and CMV-seropositive. Sequencing was carried out using PBMCs. The CDR3 protein is CASSRDNYGYTF. CDR3 nucleotide sequence: TGTGCCAGCAGTCGAGATAACTATGGCTACACCTTC.